These 19 T cell receptor beta chains were all obtained from the same sample, sequenced in a study of cytomegalovirus exposure and HLA in healthy donors. In the PCR, 60 Vbeta and 13 Jbeta primers were used. Clones were read by immunoSEQ multiplex PCR, and TCRdb kept only the in-frame ones, dropping some. Of over 150,000 clones listed, roughly 80% are singletons. The specimen sequenced was PBMCs. The receptors were sampled from a woman in her thirties in good health and CMV-seropositive.

This sequence joins TRBV15 and TRBJ2-1; 9 bases fit TRBD1. Germline lookup yields CDR1 LNHNV and CDR2 YYDKDF (reference sequence). The CDR3 contains 15 residues. V shed 1 base, J shed 9 bases, and the junction held 7 bases outside the gene matches. DNA of the CDR3: TGTGCCACCAGCAGAGGGACAGGGGTTTATAGTGAGCAGTTCTTC. Encoded protein: CATSRGTGVYSEQFF.

The chain is built from TRBV2 and TRBJ2-7, with D perhaps TRBD2 (5 bases). Germline lookup yields CDR1 SNHLY and CDR2 FYNNEI. There are 13 residues in the CDR3. Trimming removed 10 bases at V and 3 bases at J, with 16 bases between. The CDR3 nucleotides read TGTGCCACAGCACCCCCGGGAATCTACGAGCAGTACTTC. This gives the protein CATAPPGIYEQYF.

The chain recombines TRBV7-2 with TRBJ2-5, with D tentatively TRBD2 (5 bases). Trimming took 2 bases from V and 0 from J, leaving 13 bases between them. The CDR3 runs to 16 residues. Germline CDR1 and CDR2: SGHTA and FQGNSA. CDR3 region: CASSLWSGGDQETQYF. The CDR3 DNA reads TGTGCCAGCAGCTTATGGTCCGGAGGAGACCAAGAGACCCAGTACTTC.

The rearrangement links TRBV4-1 to TRBJ1-1, with 8 bases identical to TRBD1. V gave up 2 bases and J gave up 4 bases; unmatched junction bases: 21. CDR1 MGHRA and CDR2 YSYEKL come from the germline V gene. The CDR3 is 20 residues long. The CDR3 sequence is CASSQNVDWTGRMWVTEAFF. Written as DNA, the CDR3 is TGCGCCAGCAGCCAAAATGTAGACTGGACAGGGAGGATGTGGGTCACTGAAGCTTTCTTT.

Only one count was recorded for this clone. The rearrangement joins TRBV10-3 to TRBJ1-1, with 9 bases identical to TRBD1. V was clipped by 3 bases and J by 14 bases; unmatched bases: 4. The CDR3 length is 11 residues. The germline gives CDR1 ENHRY, CDR2 SYGVKD. CDR3 in amino acids: CAISDGTGWFF. The CDR3 DNA is TGTGCCATCAGTGATGGGACAGGGTGGTTCTTT.

Comment on this clone: Other DNA sequences in this sample translate to the same CDR3. This chain joins TRBV7-8 and TRBJ1-2; 9 positions match TRBD1. Per the germline V gene, CDR1 is SGHVS and CDR2 is FQNEAQ. After removal of 5 bases from V and 5 bases from J, the junction contained 6 bases not matched to a gene. This CDR3 comprises 14 residues. The CDR3 nucleotides read TGTGCCAGCAGCCCGGGACAGGGAGGGTATGGCTACACCTTC. Translation gives CASSPGQGGYGYTF.

The chain joins TRBV13 to TRBJ1-1, with TRBD1 matching 7 bases. The CDR3 totals 12 residues. Germline V gives CDR1 PRHDT, CDR2 FYEKMQ (reference sequence). J gave up 11 bases and V 5 bases, and 8 bases lay outside the gene matches. CDR3 in DNA: TGTGCCAGCAGCATCGAACAGGGGATGGCTTTCTTT. Translation: CASSIEQGMAFF. Using reference TRBV13 and TRBJ1-1 for the parts outside the CDR3, the full variable domain is AAGVIQSPRHLIKEKRETATLKCYPIPRHDTVYWYQQGPGQDPQFLISFYEKMQSDKGSIPDRFSAQQFSDYHSELNMSSLELGDSALYFCASSIEQGMAFFGQGTRLTVV.

The chain combines TRBV30 with TRBJ1-3; TRBD1 matches 10 bases. Losses at the gene ends were 2 bases for V and 5 bases for J; bases not matched to a gene: 9. The V gene's germline CDR1 is GTSNPN and CDR2 SVGIG (reference sequence). The CDR3 sequence is 16 residues long. This chain's CDR3 is CAWSYRGTGDRNTIYF. In DNA form, the CDR3 reads TGTGCCTGGAGTTACCGGGGGACAGGGGACCGAAACACCATATATTTT.

The genes are TRBV7-2 and TRBJ2-3; TRBD1 matches 8 bases. V shed 7 bases, J shed 6 bases, and the junction held 15 bases outside the gene matches. The CDR3 is 16 amino acids. Germline CDR1 and CDR2: SGHTA and FQGNSA. The CDR3 sequence is CASIPMDRVKTDTQYF. CDR3 DNA sequence: TGTGCCAGCATCCCGATGGACAGGGTTAAAACGGATACGCAGTATTTT. The variable domain in full, with the rest retrieved from reference TRBV7-2 and TRBJ2-3, is GAGVSQSPSNKVTEKGKDVELRCDPISGHTALYWYRQSLGQGLEFLIYFQGNSAPDKSGLPSDRFSAERTGGSVSTLTIQRTQQEDSAVYLCASIPMDRVKTDTQYFGPGTRLTVL.

The gene calls are TRBV4-2 and TRBJ2-7; 9 nucleotides align to TRBD2. Trimming at V came to 2 bases and at J to 7 bases, leaving 9 bases not matched to a gene. The germline V gene has CDR1 LGHNA and CDR2 YNFKEQ. The CDR3 is made up of 15 amino acids. The CDR3 DNA reads as TGTGCCAGCAGCCAATCGTTTGCGGGGGGGCTGGAGCAGTACTTC. It is translated as CASSQSFAGGLEQYF.

V usage is TRBV5-1 and J usage is TRBJ1-1; D gene ambiguous. Trimming removed 0 bases at V and 0 bases at J, with 6 bases between. This CDR3 region has 14 residues. In germline, CDR1 is SGHRS, CDR2 YFSETQ. CDR3 DNA: TGCGCCAGCAGCTTGGGACTTCTGAACACTGAAGCTTTCTTT. It translates to CASSLGLLNTEAFF.

V gene TRBV6-6 combines with J gene TRBJ1-5; 8 bases fit TRBD1. Germline values: CDR1 MNHNY, CDR2 SVGAGI (reference sequence). The CDR3 consists of 14 residues. After removal of 6 bases from V and 3 bases from J, the junction contained 4 bases not matched to a gene. This CDR3 reads CASSFRGPNQPQHF. In DNA, the CDR3 is TGTGCCAGCAGCTTCAGGGGGCCCAATCAGCCCCAGCATTTT.

This rearrangement joins TRBV30 to TRBJ1-5; D uncertain. The CDR3 has 14 amino acids. From germline, CDR1 is GTSNPN and CDR2 SVGIG (reference sequence). Trimming removed 3 bases at V and 4 bases at J, with 13 bases between. The CDR3 here is CAWRLAGLNQPQHF. CDR3 in DNA: TGTGCCTGGAGATTGGCAGGTTTGAATCAGCCCCAGCATTTT.

This clone was counted only a few times. The chain has TRBV2 and TRBJ1-5; D remains ambiguous. CDR3 length equals 14 residues. The germline V and J ends were trimmed by 6 bases and 0 bases, with 9 bases remaining between them. Germline CDR1 is SNHLY and CDR2 is FYNNEI. CDR3 in amino acids: CASRDGLSNQPQHF. DNA of the CDR3: TGTGCCAGCAGGGATGGACTTAGCAATCAGCCCCAGCATTTT.

The rearrangement joins TRBV7-9 to TRBJ2-3; TRBD2 might be the D (6 bases). The CDR3 runs to 12 residues. The ends were cut back, 5 bases at V and 6 bases at J, with 9 bases in the middle. CDR1 is SEHNR, CDR2 FQNEAQ, per germline (reference sequence). The CDR3 nucleotides are TGTGCCAGCAGCCGGAGCGGGGATACGCAGTATTTT. Translated, it gives CASSRSGDTQYF.

The chain has TRBV18 and TRBJ1-6; TRBD1 matches 9 bases. Germline loops: CDR1 KGHSH, CDR2 LQKENI. The CDR3 sequence is 17 residues long. V lost 1 base, J lost 6 bases, and 7 bases stayed unmatched. CDR3 nucleotide sequence: TGTGCCAGCTCACCACGGACAGGGGAAAGGGGTAATTCACCCCTCCACTTT. Translating it yields CASSPRTGERGNSPLHF.

The rearrangement joins TRBV11-3 to TRBJ1-1; maybe TRBD1 (5 bases). This CDR3 is 14 amino acids long. CDR1 is SGHNT, CDR2 YENEEA, per germline. Deletions cut 4 bases from V and 3 bases from J, with 12 bases between. CDR3 sequence reads: CASSSGNGDTEAFF. In nucleotides, the CDR3 is TGTGCCAGCAGCTCAGGGAATGGCGACACTGAAGCTTTCTTT.

This clone was seen a few times. The rearrangement links TRBV28 to TRBJ2-7, with 7 bases identical to TRBD1. The germline CDR1 and CDR2 sequences are MDHEN and SYDVKM. V trimming: 4 bases; J trimming: 3 bases; junction bases outside the gene matches: 12. The CDR3 totals 16 residues. The CDR3 DNA follows: TGTGCCAGCAGTTCGCCCTCTCTTTGGGACAGCTACGAGCAGTACTTC. This codes for CASSSPSLWDSYEQYF.

J is TRBJ2-3 and V is TRBV10-3; TRBD2 matches at 9 bases. V trimming: 7 bases; J trimming: 0 bases; junction bases outside the gene matches: 11. The CDR3 loop spans 17 amino acids. Germline V CDR1 and CDR2: ENHRY, SYGVKD. The CDR3 DNA follows: TGTGCCATCAACGCGGGGGGGAGGGATTTGAGCACAGATACGCAGTATTTT. This encodes CAINAGGRDLSTDTQYF.